This paragraph reports one T cell receptor beta chain. Measured with immunoSEQ multiplex PCR; TCRdb has only the in-frame clones, and not every one. The table shows about 200,000 clones, with around 82% occurring only once. These data come from a study of blood T cell repertoires in COVID-19. Study-wide context: Italy, Spain and the United States were the sources of the convalescent and acute COVID-19 samples.

Everyone who took part was about 18 to 90 years old, and they came from 24 US areas. Sequenced input: PBMCs or T cells enriched from blood (not recorded which). This TCR derives from a woman aged 50 to 60 with acute COVID-19.

CDR3 sequence reads: CASSSNTGQPQHF. The DNA of the CDR3 is TGTGCCAGCAGTAGCAACACGGGACAGCCCCAGCATTTT. V and J are TRBV6-5 and TRBJ1-5; D unresolved. CDR1 is MNHEY and CDR2 is SVGAGI in the germline V gene. This CDR3 comprises 13 residues. The V gene lost 5 bases and the J gene lost 7 bases, with 12 bases spanning the gap.